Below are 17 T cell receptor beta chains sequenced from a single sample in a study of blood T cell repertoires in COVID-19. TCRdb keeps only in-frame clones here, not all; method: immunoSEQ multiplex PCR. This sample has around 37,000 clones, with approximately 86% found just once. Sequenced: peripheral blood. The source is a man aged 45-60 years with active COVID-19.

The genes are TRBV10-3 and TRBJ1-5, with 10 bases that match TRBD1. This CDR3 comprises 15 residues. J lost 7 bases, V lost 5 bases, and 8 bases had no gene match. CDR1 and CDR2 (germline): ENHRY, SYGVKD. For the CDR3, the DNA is TGTGCCATCAGTCCCGGGACAGGGGTCGGGCAGCCCCAGCATTTT. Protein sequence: CAISPGTGVGQPQHF.

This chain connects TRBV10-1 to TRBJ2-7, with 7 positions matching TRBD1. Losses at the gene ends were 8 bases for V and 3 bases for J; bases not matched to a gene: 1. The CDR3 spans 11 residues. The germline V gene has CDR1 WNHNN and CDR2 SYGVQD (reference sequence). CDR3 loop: CASGTDYEQYF. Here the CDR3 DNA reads TGCGCCAGCGGGACAGACTACGAGCAGTACTTC.

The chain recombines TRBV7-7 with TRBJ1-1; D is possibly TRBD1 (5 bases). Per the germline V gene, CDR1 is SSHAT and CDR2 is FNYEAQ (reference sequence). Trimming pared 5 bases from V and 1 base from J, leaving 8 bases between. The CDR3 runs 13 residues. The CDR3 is CASSQGQNTEAFF. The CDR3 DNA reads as TGTGCCAGCAGCCAAGGACAGAACACTGAAGCTTTCTTT.

The CDR3 loop reads CATSAGLASYRTDTQYF. For the CDR3, the DNA is TGTGCCACCAGTGCCGGGCTGGCTAGCTACCGGACAGATACGCAGTATTTT. V usage is TRBV24-1 and J usage is TRBJ2-3; tentatively, D is TRBD2 (5 bases). Germline CDR1 is KGHDR and CDR2 is SFDVKD. The CDR3 runs to 17 residues. Trimming shortened V by 5 bases and J by 3 bases, and 20 bases separated the two germline ends.

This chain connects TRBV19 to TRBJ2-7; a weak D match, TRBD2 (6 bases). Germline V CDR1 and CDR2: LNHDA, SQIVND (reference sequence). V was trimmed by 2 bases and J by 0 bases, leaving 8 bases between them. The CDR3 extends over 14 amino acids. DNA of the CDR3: TGTGCCAGTAGTATAATGGGGGGCTCCTACGAGCAGTACTTC. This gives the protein CASSIMGGSYEQYF.

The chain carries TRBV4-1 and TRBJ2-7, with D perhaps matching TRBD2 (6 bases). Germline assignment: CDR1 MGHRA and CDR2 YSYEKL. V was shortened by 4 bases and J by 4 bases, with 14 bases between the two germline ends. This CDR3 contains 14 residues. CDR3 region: CASSREAGWYEQYF. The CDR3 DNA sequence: TGCGCCAGCAGCCGAGAAGCGGGTTGGTACGAGCAGTACTTC.

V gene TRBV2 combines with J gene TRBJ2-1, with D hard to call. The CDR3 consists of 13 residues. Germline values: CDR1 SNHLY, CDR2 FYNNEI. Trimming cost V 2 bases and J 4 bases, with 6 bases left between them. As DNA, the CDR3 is TGTGCCAGCAGTGAACGCAGTTACAATGAGCAGTTCTTC. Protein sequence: CASSERSYNEQFF. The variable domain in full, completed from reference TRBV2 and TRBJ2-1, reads EPEVTQTPSHQVTQMGQEVILRCVPISNHLYFYWYRQILGQKVEFLVSFYNNEISEKSEIFDDQFSVERPDGSNFTLKIRSTKLEDSAMYFCASSERSYNEQFFGPGTRLTVL.

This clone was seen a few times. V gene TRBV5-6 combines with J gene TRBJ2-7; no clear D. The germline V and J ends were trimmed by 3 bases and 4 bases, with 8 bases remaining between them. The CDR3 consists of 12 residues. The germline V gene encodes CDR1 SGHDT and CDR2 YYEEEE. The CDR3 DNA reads TGTGCCAGCAGCTCTAGGCATTACGAGCAGTACTTC. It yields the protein CASSSRHYEQYF.

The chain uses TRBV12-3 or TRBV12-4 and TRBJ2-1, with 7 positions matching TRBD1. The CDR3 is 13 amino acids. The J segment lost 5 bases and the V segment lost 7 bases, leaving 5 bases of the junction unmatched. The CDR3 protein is CASTAGGNNEQFF. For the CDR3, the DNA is TGTGCCAGCACCGCAGGGGGAAACAATGAGCAGTTCTTC.

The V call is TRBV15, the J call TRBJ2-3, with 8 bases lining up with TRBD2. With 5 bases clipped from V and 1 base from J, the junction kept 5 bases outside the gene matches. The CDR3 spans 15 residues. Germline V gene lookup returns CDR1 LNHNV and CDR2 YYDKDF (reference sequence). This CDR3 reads CATSQSGGGTDTQYF. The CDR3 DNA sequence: TGTGCCACCAGCCAAAGCGGGGGAGGCACAGATACGCAGTATTTT. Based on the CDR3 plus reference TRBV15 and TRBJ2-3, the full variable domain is DAMVIQNPRYQVTQFGKPVTLSCSQTLNHNVMYWYQQKSSQAPKLLFHYYDKDFNNEADTPDNFQSRRPNTSFCFLDIRSPGLGDTAMYLCATSQSGGGTDTQYFGPGTRLTVL.

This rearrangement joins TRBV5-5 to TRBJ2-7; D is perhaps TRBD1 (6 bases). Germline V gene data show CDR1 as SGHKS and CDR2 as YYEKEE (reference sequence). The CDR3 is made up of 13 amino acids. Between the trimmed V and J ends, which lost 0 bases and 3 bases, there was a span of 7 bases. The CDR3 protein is CASSLGQDYEQYF. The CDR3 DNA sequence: TGTGCCAGCAGCTTGGGACAGGACTACGAGCAGTACTTC.

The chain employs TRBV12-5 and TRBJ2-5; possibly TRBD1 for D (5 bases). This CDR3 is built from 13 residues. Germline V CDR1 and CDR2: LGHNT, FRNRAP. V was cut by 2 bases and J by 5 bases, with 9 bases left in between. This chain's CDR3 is CASGLSRGETQYF. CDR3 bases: TGTGCTAGTGGTTTGTCAAGGGGCGAGACCCAGTACTTC.

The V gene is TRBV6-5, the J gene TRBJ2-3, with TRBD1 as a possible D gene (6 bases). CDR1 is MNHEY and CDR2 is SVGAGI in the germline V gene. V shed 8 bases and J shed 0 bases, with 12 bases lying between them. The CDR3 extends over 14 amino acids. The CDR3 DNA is TGTGCCAGCGGCGTCAGGGGAAGCACAGATACGCAGTATTTT. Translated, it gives CASGVRGSTDTQYF.

The DNA for the CDR3 is TGTGCCAGCAGCCCACAGGGGGCCATGAACACTGAAGCTTTCTTT. This translates into CASSPQGAMNTEAFF. V usage is TRBV14 and J usage is TRBJ1-1; TRBD1 agrees at 9 bases. The CDR3 is 15 amino acids. The V gene end was trimmed by 4 bases and the J gene end by 0 bases; junction bases not matched to a gene: 3. From germline, CDR1 is SGHDN and CDR2 FVKESK.

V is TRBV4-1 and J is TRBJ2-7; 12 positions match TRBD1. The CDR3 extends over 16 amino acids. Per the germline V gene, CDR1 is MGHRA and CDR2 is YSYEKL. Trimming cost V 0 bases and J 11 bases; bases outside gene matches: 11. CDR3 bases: TGCGCCAGCAGCCAAGAAGGGGGGGACAGGGGGCAATCGAAGTACTTC. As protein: CASSQEGGDRGQSKYF.

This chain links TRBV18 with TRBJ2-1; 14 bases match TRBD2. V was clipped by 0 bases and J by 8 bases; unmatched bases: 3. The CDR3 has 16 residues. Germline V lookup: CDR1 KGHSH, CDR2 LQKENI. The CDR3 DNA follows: TGTGCCAGCTCACCACCGGGACTAGCGGGGGACCATGAGCAGTTCTTC. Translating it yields CASSPPGLAGDHEQFF.

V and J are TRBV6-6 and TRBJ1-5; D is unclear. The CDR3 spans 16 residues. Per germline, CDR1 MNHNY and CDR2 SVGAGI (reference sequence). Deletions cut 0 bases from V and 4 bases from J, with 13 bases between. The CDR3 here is CASSYSAGMRNQPQHF. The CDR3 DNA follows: TGTGCCAGCAGTTACTCGGCGGGGATGCGAAATCAGCCCCAGCATTTT.